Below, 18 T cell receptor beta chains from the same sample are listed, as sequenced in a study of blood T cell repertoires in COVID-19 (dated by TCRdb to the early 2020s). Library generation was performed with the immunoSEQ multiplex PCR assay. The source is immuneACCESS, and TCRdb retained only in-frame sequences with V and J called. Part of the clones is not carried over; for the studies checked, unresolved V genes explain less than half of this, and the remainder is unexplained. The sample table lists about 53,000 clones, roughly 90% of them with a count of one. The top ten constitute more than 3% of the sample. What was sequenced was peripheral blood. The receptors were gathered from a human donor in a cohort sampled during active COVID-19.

This chain's CDR3 is CAWKNPDETSRMWNQPQHF. The CDR3 nucleotides read TGTGCCTGGAAGAACCCGGACGAGACTAGCAGGATGTGGAATCAGCCCCAGCATTTT. The rearrangement uses TRBV30 and TRBJ1-5; D is unresolved. The CDR3 is 19 residues long. The germline CDR1 and CDR2 sequences are GTSNPN and SVGIG (reference sequence). Deletions cut 4 bases from V and 4 bases from J, with 29 bases between. Full variable domain (remainder filled in from reference TRBV30 and TRBJ1-5): SQTIHQWPATLVQPVGSPLSLECTVEGTSNPNLYWYRQAAGRGLQLLFYSVGIGQISSEVPQNLSASRPQDRQFILSSKKLLLSDSGFYLCAWKNPDETSRMWNQPQHFGDGTRLSIL.

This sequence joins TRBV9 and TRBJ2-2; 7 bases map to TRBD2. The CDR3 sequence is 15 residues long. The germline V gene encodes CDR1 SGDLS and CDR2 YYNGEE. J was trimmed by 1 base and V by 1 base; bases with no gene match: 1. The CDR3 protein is CASSVSGGNTGELFF. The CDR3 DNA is TGTGCCAGCAGCGTATCGGGGGGGAACACCGGGGAGCTGTTTTTT.

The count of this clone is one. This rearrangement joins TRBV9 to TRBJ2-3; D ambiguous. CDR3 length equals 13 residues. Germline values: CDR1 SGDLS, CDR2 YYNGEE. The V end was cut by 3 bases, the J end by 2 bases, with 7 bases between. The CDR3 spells CASSGLITDTQYF. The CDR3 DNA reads TGTGCCAGCAGCGGGCTTATCACAGATACGCAGTATTTT.

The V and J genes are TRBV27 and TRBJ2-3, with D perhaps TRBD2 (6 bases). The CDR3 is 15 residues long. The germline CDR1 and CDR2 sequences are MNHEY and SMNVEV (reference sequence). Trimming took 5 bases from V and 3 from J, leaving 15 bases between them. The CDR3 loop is CASSPRGGATDTQYF. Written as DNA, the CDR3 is TGTGCCAGCAGTCCCCGGGGAGGCGCGACAGATACGCAGTATTTT.

The CDR3 spells CASSYGGRAHEQYF. The CDR3 coding sequence is TGTGCCAGCAGTTACGGTGGCAGGGCCCACGAGCAGTACTTC. The V and J genes are TRBV6-6 and TRBJ2-7; a weak D match, TRBD1 (5 bases). The CDR3 runs 14 residues. Looked up from germline, CDR1 is MNHNY and CDR2 is SVGAGI (reference sequence). Deletions cut 2 bases from V and 5 bases from J, with 13 bases between.

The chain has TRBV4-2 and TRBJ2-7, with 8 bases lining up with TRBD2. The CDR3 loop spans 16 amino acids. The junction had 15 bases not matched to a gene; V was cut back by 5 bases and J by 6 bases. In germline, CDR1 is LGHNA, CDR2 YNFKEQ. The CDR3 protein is CASSSQTSESGSEQYF. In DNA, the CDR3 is TGTGCCAGCAGCTCACAGACTAGCGAATCGGGCTCCGAGCAGTACTTC.

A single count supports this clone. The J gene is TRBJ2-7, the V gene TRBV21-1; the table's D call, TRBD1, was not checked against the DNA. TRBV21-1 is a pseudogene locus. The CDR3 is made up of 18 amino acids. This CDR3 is CASRQEEPGQVGRFEQYV. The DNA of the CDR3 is TGTGCCAGCAGGCAGGAAGAGCCTGGACAAGTCGGTCGTTTCGAGCAGTACGTC.

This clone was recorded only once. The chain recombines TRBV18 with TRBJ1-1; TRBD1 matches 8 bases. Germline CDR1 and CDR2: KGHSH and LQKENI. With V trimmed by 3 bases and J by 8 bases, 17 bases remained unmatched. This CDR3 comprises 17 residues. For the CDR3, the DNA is TGTGCCAGCTCACCCCAACAATTAAGACAGGGGCTAAAGGAAGCTTTCTTT. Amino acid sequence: CASSPQQLRQGLKEAFF.

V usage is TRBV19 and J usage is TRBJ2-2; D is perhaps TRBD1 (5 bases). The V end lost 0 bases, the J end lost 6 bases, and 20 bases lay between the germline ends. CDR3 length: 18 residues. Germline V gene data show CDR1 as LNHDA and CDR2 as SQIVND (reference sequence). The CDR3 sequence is CASSIDHVVGERSGELFF. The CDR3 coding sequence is TGTGCCAGTAGTATAGATCATGTTGTAGGGGAACGGTCCGGGGAGCTGTTTTTT.

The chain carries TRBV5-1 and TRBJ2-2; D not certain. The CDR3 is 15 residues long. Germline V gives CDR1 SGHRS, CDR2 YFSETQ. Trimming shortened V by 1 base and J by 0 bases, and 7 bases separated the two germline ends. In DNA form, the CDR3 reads TGCGCCAGCAGCTTGATACAGTCGAACACCGGGGAGCTGTTTTTT. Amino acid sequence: CASSLIQSNTGELFF. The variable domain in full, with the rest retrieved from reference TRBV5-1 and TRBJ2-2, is KAGVTQTPRYLIKTRGQQVTLSCSPISGHRSVSWYQQTPGQGLQFLFEYFSETQRNKGNFPGRFSGRQFSNSRSEMNVSTLELGDSALYLCASSLIQSNTGELFFGEGSRLTVL.

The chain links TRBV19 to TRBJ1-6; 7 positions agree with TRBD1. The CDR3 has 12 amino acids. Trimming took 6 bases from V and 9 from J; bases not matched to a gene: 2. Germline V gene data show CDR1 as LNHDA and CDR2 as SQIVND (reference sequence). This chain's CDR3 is CASRTGLSPLHF. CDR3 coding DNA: TGTGCCAGTAGGACAGGGCTTTCACCCCTCCACTTT.

This CDR3 is CASSPPDQETQYF. CDR3 DNA sequence: TGTGCCAGCAGTCCTCCAGATCAAGAGACCCAGTACTTC. The rearrangement links TRBV12-3 or TRBV12-4 to TRBJ2-5; D not resolved. There are 13 residues in the CDR3. The germline V and J ends were trimmed by 5 bases and 2 bases, with 9 bases remaining between them.

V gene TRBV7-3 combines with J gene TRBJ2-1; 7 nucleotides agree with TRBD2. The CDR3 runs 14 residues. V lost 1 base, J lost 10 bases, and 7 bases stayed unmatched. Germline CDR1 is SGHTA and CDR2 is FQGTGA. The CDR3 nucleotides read TGTGCCAGCAGCTTAAACCGACTAGCCAACGAGCAGTTCTTC. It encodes CASSLNRLANEQFF.

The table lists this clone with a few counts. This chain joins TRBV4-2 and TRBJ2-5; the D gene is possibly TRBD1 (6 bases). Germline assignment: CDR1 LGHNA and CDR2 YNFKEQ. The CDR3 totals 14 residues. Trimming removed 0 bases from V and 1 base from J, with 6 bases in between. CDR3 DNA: TGTGCCAGCAGCCAAGAGGGGGCCCAAGAGACCCAGTACTTC. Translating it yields CASSQEGAQETQYF.

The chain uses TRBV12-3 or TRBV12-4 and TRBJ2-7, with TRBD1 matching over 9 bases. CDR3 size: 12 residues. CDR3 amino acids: CATRDRVYEQYF. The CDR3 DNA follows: TGTGCTACCAGGGACAGGGTCTACGAGCAGTACTTC.

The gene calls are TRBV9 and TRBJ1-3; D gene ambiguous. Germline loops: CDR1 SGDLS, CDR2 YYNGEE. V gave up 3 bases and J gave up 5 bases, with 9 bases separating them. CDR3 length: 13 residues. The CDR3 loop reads CASSADLRNTIYF. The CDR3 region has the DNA TGTGCCAGCAGCGCCGACTTGAGAAACACCATATATTTT.

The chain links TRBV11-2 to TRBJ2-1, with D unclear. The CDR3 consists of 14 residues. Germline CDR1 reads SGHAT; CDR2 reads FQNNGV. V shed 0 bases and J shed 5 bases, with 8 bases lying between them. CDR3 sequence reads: CASSLEFTDNEQFF. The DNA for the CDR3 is TGTGCCAGCAGCTTAGAGTTTACGGACAATGAGCAGTTCTTC.

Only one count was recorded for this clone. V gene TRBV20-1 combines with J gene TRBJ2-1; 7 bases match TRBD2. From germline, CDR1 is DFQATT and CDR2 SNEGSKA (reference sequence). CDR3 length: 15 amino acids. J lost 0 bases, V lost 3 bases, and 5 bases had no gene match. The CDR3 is CSASIGRASYNEQFF. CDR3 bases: TGCAGTGCTAGTATAGGGAGGGCCTCCTACAATGAGCAGTTCTTC.